Sequencing of this TCR beta chain was carried out in a study of shared T cell receptors in the human thymus (dated by TCRdb to the early 2020s). Concerning the study at large: The study examined how self-reactive, shared T-cell receptor alpha chains are generated in the human thymus.

This clone has only one observation. Its antigen remains undetermined. It has no much larger one-base neighbor in the sample; base qualities were not kept. The V end gives up 6 bases and the J end 4 bases, leaving 16 bases in the junction not matched to a gene. Taken from the germline V gene (reference sequence), the CDR1 and CDR2 loops are SGHKS and YYEKEE. CDR3 length: 17 amino acids, cysteine to phenylalanine. Only the CDR3 region is kept as DNA, spanning 51 bases read in frame from base 1. Library preparation employed the immunoSEQ multiplex PCR assay. Not all clones reach the TCRdb copy of this immuneACCESS table, which keeps in-frame sequences only. Checked studies attribute under half of the gap to unresolved V genes and leave the rest unexplained. The table for this sample lists about 710,000 clones; roughly 86% of them were counted only once. The top ten constitute roughly 0.0087% of the sample.

The data were also submitted as part of a second study, on human thymus T cells. Reported in the second study: Donors were immunologically healthy infants undergoing open corrective cardiac surgery for congenital heart defects in Finland. Thymus tissue was obtained as surgical resects removed during corrective cardiac surgery. Usage of V and J gene segments appeared to be biased in both the thymic and the peripheral blood repertoires. The related research reported highly overlapping thymic TCR repertoires among unrelated individuals. TCR alpha and beta repertoires from roughly eight infant thymus samples and four related peripheral blood samples were characterized in the study. Donor ages ranged from 7 to 244 days, and the cohort comprised over 5 male and two female infants. Thymocytes were freed from the tissue by mechanical means and kept at -70 degrees C as pellets of roughly 9-34 million cells. A QIAsymphony instrument was used to extract genomic DNA from frozen cell pellets. The immunoSEQ multiplex PCR assay was used to amplify the TCRB and TCRAD loci from a standardized amount of quality-controlled genomic DNA. The amplicons spanned the V(D)J region and were long enough to cover the CDR3 and allow V and J genes to be identified. The commercial immunoSEQ service was used to sequence amplicons on an Illumina platform. Primer bias and sequencing errors were corrected as previously described, and TCRAD and TCRB definitions were based on the IMGT database. immunoSEQ Analyzer 3.0 and VDJTools were used for repertoire analysis, which covered basic statistics, V/J segment usage, diversity estimates, rarefaction and pairwise overlap. To estimate diversity, the Chao1, ChaoE, Efron-Thisted, Shannon and inverse Simpson indices were applied, and diversity was also estimated on datasets down-sampled to the smallest sample. For repertoire overlap, CDR3 nucleotide sequence, V gene and J gene had to match strictly, and clustering was done by Jaccard-based multidimensional scaling. On average, thymus samples yielded hundreds of thousands of unique TCRB clonotypes, whereas blood samples yielded 70,000 to 100,000.

Sequenced material: thymocytes. The origin of this receptor is a boy in the first two years of life with a congenital heart defect. Donor details come from another sample of the same person, matched by shared clones. The chain couples TRBV5-5 to TRBJ1-5, with TRBD1 matching 7 junction bases. The DNA sequence is TGTGCCAGCAACCCTGGGGGTTCAGGGGGATCTAATCAGCCCCAGCATTTT. Its translation is CASNPGGSGGSNQPQHF.